Presented here are 25 T cell receptor beta chains from one specimen sequenced in a study. TCRdb processed the RT-PCR reads anew with MiXCR; each CDR3 protein has one entry. The profile shows 550,000 to 750,000 distinct CDR3 sequences, approximately 15% of them singletons. Sequencing was carried out using memory CD4+ T cells from blood. These receptors were collected from a female donor in good health, serving as a healthy control.

This clonotype has just a few counts. The CDR3 DNA follows: TGTGCCAGCAGCAATAGCGGGAGTGACATTCAGTACTTC. It yields the protein CASSNSGSDIQYF. The chain joins TRBV7-3 to TRBJ2-4; 9 nucleotides agree with TRBD2. The trim removed 5 bases at V and 8 bases at J, leaving 4 bases unmatched. The CDR3 has 13 residues. Looked up from germline, CDR1 is SGHTA and CDR2 is FQGTGA.

This chain links TRBV6-1 with TRBJ1-1; 7 bases fit TRBD1. In germline, CDR1 is MNHNS, CDR2 SASEGT. This CDR3 region has 14 residues. The V gene end was trimmed by 3 bases and the J gene end by 4 bases; junction bases not matched to a gene: 5. Written as DNA, the CDR3 is TGTGCCAGCAGTGATCGACAGGGAATCACTGAAGCTTTCTTT. Translated: CASSDRQGITEAFF.

This rearrangement joins TRBV20-1 to TRBJ2-1; tentatively, D is TRBD2 (6 bases). Germline loops: CDR1 DFQATT, CDR2 SNEGSKA (reference sequence). This CDR3 has 14 residues. V lost 5 bases, J lost 8 bases, and 19 bases lay in between. DNA for the CDR3: TGCAGTGCTGTATCCGGGACTTCGGAGGATGAGCAGTTCTTC. It is translated as CSAVSGTSEDEQFF.

This clonotype was recorded a few times. J is TRBJ2-1 and V is TRBV6-5, with D uncertain. This CDR3 is 15 amino acids long. With 7 bases removed from V and 0 bases from J, the gap between germline ends came to 13 bases. Germline V gene data show CDR1 as MNHEY and CDR2 as SVGAGI. The CDR3 here is CASKVSPSSYNEQFF. The DNA for the CDR3 is TGTGCCAGCAAGGTGAGCCCGAGCTCCTACAATGAGCAGTTCTTC.

The J gene is TRBJ2-1, the V gene TRBV9, with 11 bases fitting TRBD2. Trimming cost V 2 bases and J 15 bases; bases outside gene matches: 13. Germline V gene data show CDR1 as SGDLS and CDR2 as YYNGEE. The CDR3 is 15 amino acids. DNA of the CDR3: TGTGCCAGCAGCGTCGACCTCAATAGCGGGAGGGCACTGTTCTTC. It is translated as CASSVDLNSGRALFF.

This clonotype showed up just a few times. The chain joins TRBV28 to TRBJ2-7; 7 bases map to TRBD2. The ends lost 3 bases at V and 0 bases at J; junction bases unmatched: 11. The germline V gene encodes CDR1 MDHEN and CDR2 SYDVKM. This CDR3 is 17 amino acids long. The CDR3 DNA follows: TGTGCCAGCAGTTTGGGGATACAAGCGGGAAGCTCCTACGAGCAGTACTTC. It translates to CASSLGIQAGSSYEQYF.

The sample holds many counts of this clonotype. The genes are TRBV20-1 and TRBJ2-4; tentatively, D is TRBD2 (5 bases). V dropped 3 bases and J dropped 6 bases, with 12 bases sitting between them. CDR1 DFQATT and CDR2 SNEGSKA come from the germline V gene (reference sequence). This CDR3 is built from 13 residues. CDR3 nucleotide sequence: TGCAGTGCTAGCAGCGGTCCAGGAAACATTCAGTACTTC. This sequence encodes CSASSGPGNIQYF.

This clonotype was recorded at least ten times. The chain recombines TRBV2 with TRBJ2-1, with 14 bases lining up with TRBD2. The CDR3 covers 15 residues. The V gene end was trimmed by 6 bases and the J gene end by 8 bases; junction bases not matched to a gene: 6. Germline CDR1 SNHLY, CDR2 FYNNEI. CDR3 loop: CASRALGLAGDEQFF. The CDR3 DNA follows: TGTGCCAGCAGGGCCTTGGGACTAGCGGGAGATGAGCAGTTCTTC.

This clonotype has at least ten counts. The rearrangement links TRBV10-2 to TRBJ2-1; D is uncertain. Germline V CDR1 and CDR2: WSHSY, SAAADI. V was trimmed by 6 bases and J by 8 bases, leaving 11 bases between them. The CDR3 has 12 residues. This CDR3 is CASRVSVDEQFF. CDR3 coding DNA: TGCGCCAGCAGAGTAAGCGTCGATGAGCAGTTCTTC.

This clonotype was recorded many times. The chain combines TRBV11-2 with TRBJ1-3, with no clear D. The V gene's germline CDR1 is SGHAT and CDR2 FQNNGV. The CDR3 extends over 14 amino acids. V gave up 5 bases and J gave up 0 bases, with 8 bases separating them. The CDR3 sequence: CASSRDYSGNTIYF. The CDR3 nucleotides read TGTGCCAGCAGCCGGGATTACTCTGGAAACACCATATATTTT. Drawing the rest from reference TRBV11-2 and TRBJ1-3, the complete variable domain is EAGVAQSPRYKIIEKRQSVAFWCNPISGHATLYWYQQILGQGPKLLIQFQNNGVVDDSQLPKDRFSAERLKGVDSTLKIQPAKLEDSAVYLCASSRDYSGNTIYFGEGSWLTVV.

In this sample, this clonotype turned up a few times. This chain uses TRBV12-3 or TRBV12-4 with TRBJ2-7; D is undetermined. The CDR3 is 13 amino acids. Deletions cut 1 base from V and 6 bases from J, with 10 bases between. CDR3 amino acids: CASSLGPRFEQYF. The CDR3 bases are TGTGCCAGCAGTTTAGGGCCCCGTTTCGAGCAGTACTTC.

This clonotype was picked up a small number of times. V is TRBV12-3 or TRBV12-4 and J is TRBJ1-1; TRBD1 is a possible D gene (5 bases). This CDR3 region has 14 residues. Trimming took 6 bases from V and 2 from J, leaving 13 bases between them. The CDR3 DNA reads TGTGCCAGCAGCTGGCGCGACAGCAACACTGAAGCTTTCTTT. Protein product: CASSWRDSNTEAFF.

This clonotype was seen more than once but under ten times. The chain joins TRBV5-1 to TRBJ2-7; TRBD1 aligns across 9 bases. The CDR3 is 14 amino acids. Germline V gene lookup returns CDR1 SGHRS and CDR2 YFSETQ. Trimming took 4 bases from V and 5 from J; bases not matched to a gene: 7. In nucleotides, the CDR3 is TGCGCCAGCAGCGGCCGGGACAGGGACGACGAGCAGTACTTC. Its protein is CASSGRDRDDEQYF.

This clonotype was observed many times. The CDR3 coding sequence is TGTGCCACCAGTGACGCGAAACAGGGCTTCTCCTACAATGAGCAGTTCTTC. Encoded protein: CATSDAKQGFSYNEQFF. This chain connects TRBV24-1 to TRBJ2-1, with D possibly TRBD1 on 6 matching bases. Germline assignment: CDR1 KGHDR and CDR2 SFDVKD. The CDR3 extends over 17 amino acids. Trimming removed 4 bases from V and 0 bases from J, with 15 bases in between.

This chain uses TRBV7-2 with TRBJ2-4; 8 bases are a match to TRBD2. V shed 5 bases and J 6 bases; nucleotides not matched to a gene: 3. Germline V gives CDR1 SGHTA, CDR2 FQGNSA. CDR3 length equals 13 residues. This CDR3 is CASSRGGGNIQYF. In DNA, the CDR3 is TGTGCCAGCAGCCGGGGGGGTGGAAACATTCAGTACTTC.

The V call is TRBV5-1, the J call TRBJ2-5; possibly TRBD1 or TRBD2 for D (6 bases each). The length of the CDR3 is 15 residues. Germline CDR1 SGHRS, CDR2 YFSETQ. Trimming left V 4 bases short and J 3 bases short, with 16 bases between. CDR3 coding DNA: TGCGCCAGCAGCGCCCGACTAGAGGGGGAAGAGACCCAGTACTTC. Translating it yields CASSARLEGEETQYF. The full variable domain, in which reference TRBV5-1 and TRBJ2-5 provide the parts outside the CDR3, is KAGVTQTPRYLIKTRGQQVTLSCSPISGHRSVSWYQQTPGQGLQFLFEYFSETQRNKGNFPGRFSGRQFSNSRSEMNVSTLELGDSALYLCASSARLEGEETQYFGPGTRLLVL.

There are a few counts of this clonotype. V usage is TRBV27 and J usage is TRBJ2-6; 7 nucleotides align to TRBD1. The CDR3 consists of 15 residues. V shed 5 bases and J 2 bases; nucleotides not matched to a gene: 3. Germline CDR1 reads MNHEY; CDR2 reads SMNVEV (reference sequence). CDR3 region: CASSHTGAGANVLTF. The CDR3 DNA reads TGTGCCAGCAGTCACACAGGGGCTGGGGCCAACGTCCTGACTTTC.

This clonotype was observed a few times. This chain links TRBV10-3 with TRBJ1-4; D is unresolved. CDR3 length equals 14 residues. V was clipped by 3 bases and J by 4 bases, with 9 bases between them. Germline V gene lookup returns CDR1 ENHRY and CDR2 SYGVKD. DNA of the CDR3: TGTGCCATCAGTGACGGGAACATTAATGAAAAACTGTTTTTT. It specifies CAISDGNINEKLFF.

The chain has TRBV2 and TRBJ1-5; D ambiguous. The CDR3 runs to 13 residues. Trimming stripped 7 bases from V and 3 bases from J, with 10 bases between. CDR1 is SNHLY, CDR2 FYNNEI, per germline. The CDR3 sequence is CASTRWVNQPQHF. CDR3 nucleotide sequence: TGTGCCAGCACCAGATGGGTCAATCAGCCCCAGCATTTT.

J is TRBJ1-1 and V is TRBV20-1; D is unclear. Germline-derived CDR1 and CDR2 are DFQATT and SNEGSKA (reference sequence). The CDR3 covers 15 residues. Trimming cost V 0 bases and J 0 bases, with 11 bases left between them. For the CDR3, the DNA is TGCAGTGCTAGAGATTCGGAGGACTTGAACACTGAAGCTTTCTTT. It is translated as CSARDSEDLNTEAFF.

This rearrangement joins TRBV28 to TRBJ1-5, with D unclear. Germline V lookup: CDR1 MDHEN, CDR2 SYDVKM. This CDR3 is 13 amino acids long. The germline V and J ends were trimmed by 7 bases and 5 bases, with 12 bases remaining between them. The CDR3 DNA sequence: TGTGCCAGCACTCAAGGGTCCGATCAGCCCCAGCATTTT. Amino acid sequence: CASTQGSDQPQHF.

In its sample, this clonotype was seen a few times. The V call is TRBV3-1, the J call TRBJ2-5; TRBD2 matches at 9 bases. Germline CDR1 and CDR2: LGHDT and YNNKEL (reference sequence). The CDR3 covers 16 residues. The ends lost 4 bases at V and 3 bases at J; junction bases unmatched: 9. The CDR3 region is CASSPRGGRAEETQYF. In nucleotides, the CDR3 is TGTGCCAGCAGCCCCAGGGGCGGGAGGGCCGAAGAGACCCAGTACTTC.

There are many counts of this clonotype. The chain couples TRBV4-3 to TRBJ1-5; perhaps TRBD1 as D (5 bases). Trimming pared 0 bases from V and 7 bases from J, leaving 13 bases between. Germline V gene data show CDR1 as LGHNA and CDR2 as YSLEER. The CDR3 is 15 residues long. Here the CDR3 DNA reads TGCGCCAGCAGCCAAGATGGACAAATCGGGCAGCCCCAGCATTTT. It codes for CASSQDGQIGQPQHF.

V gene TRBV30 combines with J gene TRBJ1-1; D unresolved. This CDR3 has 14 residues. CDR1 and CDR2 from the germline V gene are GTSNPN and SVGIG (reference sequence). The V and J ends lost 2 bases and 1 base respectively, with 11 bases between them. The CDR3 here is CAWSTRWENTEAFF. The CDR3 DNA is TGTGCCTGGAGTACCCGATGGGAGAACACTGAAGCTTTCTTT.

This clonotype was seen many times. The gene calls are TRBV10-3 and TRBJ1-3, with TRBD1 matching 7 bases. This CDR3 is 14 amino acids long. The ends lost 4 bases at V and 2 bases at J; junction bases unmatched: 2. CDR1 is ENHRY, CDR2 SYGVKD, per germline. The CDR3 DNA sequence: TGTGCCATCAGTGCGGGACAGACTGGAAACACCATATATTTT. It yields the protein CAISAGQTGNTIYF.